This TCR beta chain stems from a study of shared clonotypes between healthy human individuals. Study-level findings and limits: Shared across a few donors were 5% to 6% of the naive CD4 clonotypes.

V dropped 0 bases and J dropped 5 bases, with 10 bases sitting between them. CDR3 length: 14 residues. From germline, CDR1 is GTSNPN and CDR2 SVGIG (reference sequence). Concerning this clone: What it binds is not known.

In replicate PCRs of sorted subsets, approximately 210 ng DNA, some 28,000 T cell genomes, was used. The table came from immunoSEQ multiplex PCR; TCRdb's copy has only in-frame clones and leaves some out. The sample holds a few million clones, approximately 92% seen once. V is TRBV30 and J is TRBJ2-2, with D uncertain. The sequence was collected from a man between 18 and 35 years old in good health. Sample: naive CD4+ T cells sorted from blood. Subset described: CD45RA+ positively selected. This CDR3 reads CAWSVRQTTGELFF. CDR3 DNA: TGTGCCTGGAGTGTACGCCAGACGACCGGGGAGCTGTTTTTT.